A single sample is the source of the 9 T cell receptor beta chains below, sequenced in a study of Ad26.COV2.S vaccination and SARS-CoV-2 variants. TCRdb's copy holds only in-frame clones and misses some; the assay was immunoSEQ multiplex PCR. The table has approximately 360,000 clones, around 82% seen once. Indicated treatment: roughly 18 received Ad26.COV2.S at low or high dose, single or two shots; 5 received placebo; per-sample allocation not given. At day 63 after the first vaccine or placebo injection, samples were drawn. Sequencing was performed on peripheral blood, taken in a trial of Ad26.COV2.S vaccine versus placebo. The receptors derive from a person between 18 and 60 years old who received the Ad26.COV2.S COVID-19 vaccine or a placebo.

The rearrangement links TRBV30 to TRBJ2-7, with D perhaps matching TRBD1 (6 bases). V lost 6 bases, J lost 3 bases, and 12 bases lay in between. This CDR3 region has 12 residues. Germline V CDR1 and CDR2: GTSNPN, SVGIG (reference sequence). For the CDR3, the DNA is TGTGCCTGCCAGGGGCAGGGCTACGAGCAGTACTTC. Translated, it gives CACQGQGYEQYF.

DNA for the CDR3: TGTGCCAGCAGCCAAGAGAGGACAGGGCGCGAGCAGTACTTC. This sequence encodes CASSQERTGREQYF. The chain recombines TRBV4-2 with TRBJ2-7; 8 nucleotides match TRBD1. V shed 0 bases, J shed 6 bases, and the junction held 4 bases outside the gene matches. The CDR3 runs to 14 residues. Germline V gives CDR1 LGHNA, CDR2 YNFKEQ.

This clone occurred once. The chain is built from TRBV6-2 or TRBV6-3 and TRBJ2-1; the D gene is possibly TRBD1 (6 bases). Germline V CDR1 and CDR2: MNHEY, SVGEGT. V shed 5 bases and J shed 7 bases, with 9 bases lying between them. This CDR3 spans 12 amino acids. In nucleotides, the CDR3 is TGTGCCAGCAGTACAGGGTGGAATGAGCAGTTCTTC. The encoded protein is CASSTGWNEQFF.

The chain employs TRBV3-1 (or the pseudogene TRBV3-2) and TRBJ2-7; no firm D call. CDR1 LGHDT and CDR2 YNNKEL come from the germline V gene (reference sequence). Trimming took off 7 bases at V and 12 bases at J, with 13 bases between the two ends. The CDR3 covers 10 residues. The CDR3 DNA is TGTGCCAGCACTCAAACGGGCCGGTACTTC. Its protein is CASTQTGRYF.

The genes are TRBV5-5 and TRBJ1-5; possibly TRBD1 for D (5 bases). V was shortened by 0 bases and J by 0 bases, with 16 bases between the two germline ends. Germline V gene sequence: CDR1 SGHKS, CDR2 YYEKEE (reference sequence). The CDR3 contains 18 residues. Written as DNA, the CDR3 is TGTGCCAGCAGCTTGGGATTTAAAGAGGGGAGTAGCAATCAGCCCCAGCATTTT. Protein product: CASSLGFKEGSSNQPQHF.

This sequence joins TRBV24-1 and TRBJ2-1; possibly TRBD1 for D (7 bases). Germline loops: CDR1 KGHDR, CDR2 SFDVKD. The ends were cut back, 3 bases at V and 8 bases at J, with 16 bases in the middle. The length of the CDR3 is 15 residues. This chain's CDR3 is CATSDTRGVGDEQFF. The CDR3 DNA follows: TGTGCCACCAGTGATACCAGGGGGGTCGGCGATGAGCAGTTCTTC.

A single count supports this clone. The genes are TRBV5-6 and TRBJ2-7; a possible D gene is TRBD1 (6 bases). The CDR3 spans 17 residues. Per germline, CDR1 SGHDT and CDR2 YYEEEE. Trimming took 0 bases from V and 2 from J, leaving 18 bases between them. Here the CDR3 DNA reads TGTGCCAGCAGCTTGGCCGGGTCGGGACACAGTACCTACGAGCAGTACTTC. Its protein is CASSLAGSGHSTYEQYF.

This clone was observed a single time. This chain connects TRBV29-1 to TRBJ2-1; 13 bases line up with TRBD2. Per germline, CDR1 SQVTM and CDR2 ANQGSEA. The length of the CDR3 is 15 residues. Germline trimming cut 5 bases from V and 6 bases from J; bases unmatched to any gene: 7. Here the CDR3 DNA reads TGCAGCGTTCCTCCGGGACTAGCGGGACCCAATGAGCAGTTCTTC. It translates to CSVPPGLAGPNEQFF.

CDR3 in amino acids: CASSPIASYTDTQYF. CDR3 DNA: TGTGCCAGCAGCCCTATAGCGAGCTACACAGATACGCAGTATTTT. The V and J genes are TRBV4-2 and TRBJ2-3, with D perhaps TRBD2 (5 bases). Trimming shortened V by 4 bases and J by 2 bases, and 13 bases separated the two germline ends. CDR3 length: 15 residues. Per the germline V gene, CDR1 is LGHNA and CDR2 is YNFKEQ.